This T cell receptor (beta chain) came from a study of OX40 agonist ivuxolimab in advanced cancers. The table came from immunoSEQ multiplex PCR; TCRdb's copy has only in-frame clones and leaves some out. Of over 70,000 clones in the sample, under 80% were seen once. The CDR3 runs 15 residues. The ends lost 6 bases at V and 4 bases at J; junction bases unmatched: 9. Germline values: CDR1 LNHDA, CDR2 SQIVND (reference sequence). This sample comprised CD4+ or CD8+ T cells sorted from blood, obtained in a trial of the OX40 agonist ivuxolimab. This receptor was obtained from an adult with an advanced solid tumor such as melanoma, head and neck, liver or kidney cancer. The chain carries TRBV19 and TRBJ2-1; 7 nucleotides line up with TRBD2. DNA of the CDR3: TGTGCCAGTAGAATGGCGGCTAGCGGTTACAATGAGCAGTTCTTC. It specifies CASRMAASGYNEQFF.